Only a few counts were recorded for the clone carrying this TCR beta chain. This record belongs to a study of blood T cell repertoires in COVID-19. The wider study: The cDNA or gDNA used as material had been derived from T cells, B-cell-depleted T cells, or PBMCs.

In the authors' methods: Reference gene primer amplification gave estimated nucleated cell counts. Here immunoSEQ multiplex PCR was the method, and the copy in TCRdb shows in-frame clones only, minus some. V and J calls and clone size are copied from that table; D and trimming were computed from the DNA. The profile shows around 270,000 clones, roughly nine tenths of them singletons. Per the germline V gene, CDR1 is MNHEY and CDR2 is SVGAGI. V shed 8 bases and J shed 1 base, with 9 bases lying between them. This CDR3 comprises 13 residues. The chain uses TRBV6-5 and TRBJ1-3; D not certain. The TCR sequence derives from a man aged 40-55 years who had recovered from COVID-19. Sequenced input: peripheral blood. The CDR3 sequence is CASHTSSGNTIYF. The CDR3 DNA is TGTGCCAGCCACACCTCGTCTGGAAACACCATATATTTT.